Presented here are 5 T cell receptor beta chains from one specimen sequenced in a study of shared clonotypes between healthy human individuals. Naive CD8 populations comprised CD45RO-negative cells positively selected for CCR7, excluding terminally differentiated effector memory CD45RA+ cells. The table came from immunoSEQ multiplex PCR; TCRdb's copy has only in-frame clones and leaves some out. The sample lists roughly 2.1 million clones, 85% to 95% occurring once. Sample: naive CD8+ T cells from PBMCs. All receptors derive from a man younger than 35 in good health. Some clones in this sample may be carry-over from other donors' samples.

The chain uses TRBV11-2 and TRBJ2-7, with 10 bases fitting TRBD1. The V gene's germline CDR1 is SGHAT and CDR2 FQNNGV. The ends lost 5 bases at V and 5 bases at J; junction bases unmatched: 6. The CDR3 totals 14 residues. Written as DNA, the CDR3 is TGTGCCAGCAGCCCGCGGACAGGGGGTCACGAGCAGTACTTC. It is translated as CASSPRTGGHEQYF.

The table lists this clone with a count of one. Other DNA sequences in this sample translate to the same CDR3. In nucleotides, the CDR3 is TGTGCCAGCAGCTTAAGAGGTTACGAGCAGTACTTC. Protein: CASSLRGYEQYF. This chain uses TRBV7-9 with TRBJ2-7; D gene uncertain. V was clipped by 2 bases and J by 4 bases, with 6 bases between them. This CDR3 comprises 12 residues. Germline-derived CDR1 and CDR2 are SEHNR and FQNEAQ (reference sequence).

This clone was recorded only once. This chain links TRBV28 with TRBJ1-5; D is undetermined. Germline V gene lookup returns CDR1 MDHEN and CDR2 SYDVKM. The CDR3 sequence is 15 residues long. V was trimmed by 2 bases and J by 6 bases, leaving 14 bases between them. The CDR3 sequence is CASSLRATLRQPQHF. As DNA, the CDR3 is TGTGCCAGCAGTTTAAGGGCCACACTCCGTCAGCCCCAGCATTTT. Looking up the rest from reference TRBV28 and TRBJ1-5 gives the full variable domain: DVKVTQSSRYLVKRTGEKVFLECVQDMDHENMFWYRQDPGLGLRLIYFSYDVKMKEKGDIPEGYSVSREKKERFSLILESASTNQTSMYLCASSLRATLRQPQHFGDGTRLSIL.

This chain connects TRBV27 to TRBJ2-7; 13 bases agree with TRBD2. The CDR3 is 13 residues long. V shed 6 bases and J 10 bases; nucleotides not matched to a gene: 6. Per the germline V gene, CDR1 is MNHEY and CDR2 is SMNVEV (reference sequence). The CDR3 nucleotides read TGTGCCAGCAGCCTCACTAGCGGGAGGGATCAGTACTTC. It is translated as CASSLTSGRDQYF.

This clone appeared a few times. This sequence joins TRBV28 and TRBJ1-5, with 7 bases identical to TRBD1. V shed 7 bases, J shed 6 bases, and the junction held 6 bases outside the gene matches. Germline values: CDR1 MDHEN, CDR2 SYDVKM. The CDR3 consists of 13 residues. The CDR3, as DNA: TGTGCCAGCACAAACAGGGGAGGTCAGCCCCAGCATTTT. As protein: CASTNRGGQPQHF.